This T cell receptor (beta chain) was recovered during a study of cytomegalovirus exposure and HLA in healthy donors. Study-level background: HLA-typed donors contributed around 85 million unique TCRs, which were held in an early data release.

Regarding the study as a whole: Among TCR beta chains, those listed as cytomegalovirus-associated numbered about 160. Near-uniform donor sequencing depth was presumed by presence/absence analyses. The authors later found HLA-associated TCR beta chains more clonally expanded than equally common others.

As concerns this clone: The antigen remains undetermined.

V lost 10 bases to trimming and J lost 3 bases; unmatched junction nucleotides: 9. This CDR3 is built from 13 residues. CDR1 and CDR2 from the germline V gene are SNHLY and FYNNEI. Researchers ran the PCR with 60 Vbeta and 13 Jbeta primers. Clones were sequenced by immunoSEQ multiplex PCR, and TCRdb holds only the in-frame ones, with some missing. The table shows approximately 160,000 clones, with 60% to 80% occurring only once. The source is a woman in her thirties or forties in good health and CMV-seropositive. Source material: PBMCs. The rearrangement links TRBV2 to TRBJ2-7, with 7 bases matching TRBD1. DNA of the CDR3: TGTGCCACCTCGGACCAGGGGGTCTACGAGCAGTACTTC. This codes for CATSDQGVYEQYF.